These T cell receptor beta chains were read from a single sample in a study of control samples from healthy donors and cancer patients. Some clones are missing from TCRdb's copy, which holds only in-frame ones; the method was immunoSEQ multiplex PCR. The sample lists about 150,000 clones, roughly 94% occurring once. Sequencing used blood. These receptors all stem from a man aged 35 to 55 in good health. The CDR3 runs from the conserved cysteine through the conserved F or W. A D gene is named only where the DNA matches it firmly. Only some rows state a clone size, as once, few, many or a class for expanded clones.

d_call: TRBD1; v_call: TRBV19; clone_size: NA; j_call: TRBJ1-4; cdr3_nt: TGTGCCAGTAGTCTTCCGGGACAGGGCCGCCGCGGTGAAAAACTGTTTTTT; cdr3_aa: CASSLPGQGRRGEKLFF
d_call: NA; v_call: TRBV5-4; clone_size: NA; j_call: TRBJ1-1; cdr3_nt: TGTGCCAGCAGGGAGTATGGGGGAGGCACTGAAGCTTTCTTT; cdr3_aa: CASREYGGGTEAFF
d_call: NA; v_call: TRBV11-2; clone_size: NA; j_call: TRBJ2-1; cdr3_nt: TGTGCCAGCAGCTTAGGTGGTCCGAACGGCGAGCAGTTCTTC; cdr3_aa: CASSLGGPNGEQFF
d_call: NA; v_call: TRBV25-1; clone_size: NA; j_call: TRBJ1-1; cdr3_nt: TGTGCCAGCAGTGAACGGTGGGGACTTGAAGCTTTCTTT; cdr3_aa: CASSERWGLEAFF
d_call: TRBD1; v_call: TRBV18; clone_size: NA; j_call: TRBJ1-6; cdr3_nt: TGTGCCAGCTCACCAGGGCCAGGGGGAAATTCACCCCTCCACTTT; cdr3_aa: CASSPGPGGNSPLHF
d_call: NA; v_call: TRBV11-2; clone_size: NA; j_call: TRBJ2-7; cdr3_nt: TGTGCCAGCACCCGGGGGCCGGGCGAGCAGTACTTC; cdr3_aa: CASTRGPGEQYF
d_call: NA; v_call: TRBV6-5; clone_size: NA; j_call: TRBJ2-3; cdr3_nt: TGTGCCAGCAGTACCCGGTCCACTAGCACAGATACGCAGTATTTT; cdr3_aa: CASSTRSTSTDTQYF
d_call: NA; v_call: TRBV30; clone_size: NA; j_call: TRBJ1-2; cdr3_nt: TGTGCCTGGAGTCCCGGGGACGTGCATGGCTACACCTTC; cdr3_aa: CAWSPGDVHGYTF
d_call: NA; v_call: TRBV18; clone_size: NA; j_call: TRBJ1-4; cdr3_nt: TGTGCCAGCTCACTACAGGGTTTTGAAGGAAAACTGTTTTTT; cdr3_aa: CASSLQGFEGKLFF
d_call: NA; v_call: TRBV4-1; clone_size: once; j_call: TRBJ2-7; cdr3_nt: TGCGCCAGCAGCCGCTTACGGTACAGATTC; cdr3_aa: CASSRLRYRF
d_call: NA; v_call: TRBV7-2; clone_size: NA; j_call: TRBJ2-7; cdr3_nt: TGTGCCAGCAGCTTAGTGGGGCCAGGGTACGAGCAGTACTTC; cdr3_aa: CASSLVGPGYEQYF
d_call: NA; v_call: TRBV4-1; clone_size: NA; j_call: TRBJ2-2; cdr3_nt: TGCGCCAGCAGCAGAGGGGCAGGGAACACCGGGGAGCTGTTTTTT; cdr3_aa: CASSRGAGNTGELFF
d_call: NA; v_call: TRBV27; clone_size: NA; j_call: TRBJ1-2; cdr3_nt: TGTGCCAGCAGTGCCCTGGGCGACTATGGCTACACCTTC; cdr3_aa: CASSALGDYGYTF
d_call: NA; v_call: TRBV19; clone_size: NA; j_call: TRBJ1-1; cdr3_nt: TGTGCCAGTAGTCCCTCCTGGGGAAGAGGCACTGAAGCTTTCTTT; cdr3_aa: CASSPSWGRGTEAFF
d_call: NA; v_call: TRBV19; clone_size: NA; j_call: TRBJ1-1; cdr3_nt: TGTGCCAGTATGGTAACAGGGTACCAGACTGAAGCTTTCTTT; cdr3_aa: CASMVTGYQTEAFF
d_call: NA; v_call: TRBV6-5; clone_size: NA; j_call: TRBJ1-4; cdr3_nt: TGTGCCAGCAGCCGAAGGGGGGGTGAAAAACTGTTTTTT; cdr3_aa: CASSRRGGEKLFF
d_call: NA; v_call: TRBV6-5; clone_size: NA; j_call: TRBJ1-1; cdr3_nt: TGTGCCAGCAAGACCCACTTGGACACTGAAGCTTTCTTT; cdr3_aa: CASKTHLDTEAFF